This T cell receptor (beta chain) was recorded in a study of spatial heterogeneity in lung cancer. Study results and caveats: For expanded intratumoral alpha and beta TCRs, counts tracked tumor mutation counts.

A few counts support this clonotype. Its antigen is as yet unknown. This beta chain was picked up by a library intended for alpha chains and is off target, so its count carries little meaning. Time point defined: sample taken at primary tumor resection. MiXCR, run by TCRdb on the 5' RACE reads, gives a single entry per CDR3 protein. The sample has 9,500 to 11,000 distinct CDR3 sequences; less than 5.5% are singletons. This CDR3 has 16 residues. In germline, CDR1 is SGHTA, CDR2 FQGNSA. J was trimmed by 4 bases and V by 5 bases; bases with no gene match: 8. This sequence was found in a male donor with early-stage non-small cell lung cancer. Source: lung tumor tissue, taken at surgery. The chain carries TRBV7-2 and TRBJ1-5; TRBD1 matches 10 bases. CDR3 DNA sequence: TGTGCCAGCAGCCTGACGACAGGGGGCTGGAATCAGCCCCAGCATTTT. Its translation: CASSLTTGGWNQPQHF. The complete variable domain, with remaining parts taken from reference TRBV7-2 and TRBJ1-5, reads GAGVSQSPSNKVTEKGKDVELRCDPISGHTALYWYRQSLGQGLEFLIYFQGNSAPDKSGLPSDRFSAERTGGSVSTLTIQRTQQEDSAVYLCASSLTTGGWNQPQHFGDGTRLSIL.